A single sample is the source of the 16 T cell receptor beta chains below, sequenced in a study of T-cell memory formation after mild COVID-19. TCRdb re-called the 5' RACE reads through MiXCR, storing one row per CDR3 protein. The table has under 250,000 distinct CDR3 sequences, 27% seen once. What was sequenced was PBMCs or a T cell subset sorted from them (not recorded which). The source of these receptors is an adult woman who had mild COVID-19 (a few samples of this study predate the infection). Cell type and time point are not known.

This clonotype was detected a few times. As DNA, the CDR3 is TGTGCCATCAGTGAGTCGACGGGGCCCACTGAAGCTTTCTTT. It yields the protein CAISESTGPTEAFF. The chain is built from TRBV10-3 and TRBJ1-1, with D possibly matching TRBD1 (5 bases). This CDR3 contains 14 residues. The germline V and J ends were trimmed by 0 bases and 4 bases, with 9 bases remaining between them. Germline CDR1 reads ENHRY; CDR2 reads SYGVKD.

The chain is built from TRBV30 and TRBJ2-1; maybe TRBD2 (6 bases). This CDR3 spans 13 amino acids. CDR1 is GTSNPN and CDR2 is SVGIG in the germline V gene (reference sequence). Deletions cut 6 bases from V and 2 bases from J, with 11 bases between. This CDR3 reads CACSGRPYNEQFF. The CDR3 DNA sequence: TGTGCCTGCTCTGGGAGGCCCTACAATGAGCAGTTCTTC.

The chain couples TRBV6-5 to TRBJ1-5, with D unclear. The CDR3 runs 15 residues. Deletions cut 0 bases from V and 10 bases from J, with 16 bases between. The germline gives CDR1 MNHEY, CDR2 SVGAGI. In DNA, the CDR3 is TGTGCCAGCAGTTACTCCGGACCGGGAATCAGCCCCCAGCATTTT. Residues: CASSYSGPGISPQHF.

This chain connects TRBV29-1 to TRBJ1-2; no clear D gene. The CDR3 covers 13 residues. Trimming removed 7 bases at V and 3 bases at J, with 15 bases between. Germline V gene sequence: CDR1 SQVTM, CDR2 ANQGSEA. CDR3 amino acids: CSAPGSGDYGYTF. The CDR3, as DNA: TGCAGCGCTCCCGGGTCTGGGGACTATGGCTACACCTTC.

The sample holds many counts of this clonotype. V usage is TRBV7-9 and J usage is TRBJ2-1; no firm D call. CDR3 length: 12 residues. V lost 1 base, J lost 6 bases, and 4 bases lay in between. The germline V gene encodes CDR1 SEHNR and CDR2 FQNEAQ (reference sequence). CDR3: CASSLGSNEQFF. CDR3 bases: TGTGCCAGCAGCTTAGGTAGCAATGAGCAGTTCTTC.

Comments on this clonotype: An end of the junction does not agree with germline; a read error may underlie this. CDR3 loop: CASSLAREVLF. DNA of the CDR3: TGTGCCAGCAGCTTGGCCAGGGAAGTCCTTTTT. This rearrangement joins TRBV5-6 to TRBJ1-4; D is possibly TRBD1 (5 bases). CDR3 length: 11 amino acids. Germline-derived CDR1 and CDR2 are SGHDT and YYEEEE.

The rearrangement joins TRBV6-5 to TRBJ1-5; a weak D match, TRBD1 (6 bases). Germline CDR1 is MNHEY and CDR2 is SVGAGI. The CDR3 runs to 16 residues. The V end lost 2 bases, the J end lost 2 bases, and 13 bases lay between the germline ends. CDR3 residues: CASSYGRGNGNQPQHF. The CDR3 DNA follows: TGTGCCAGCAGTTACGGCAGGGGAAATGGCAATCAGCCCCAGCATTTT.

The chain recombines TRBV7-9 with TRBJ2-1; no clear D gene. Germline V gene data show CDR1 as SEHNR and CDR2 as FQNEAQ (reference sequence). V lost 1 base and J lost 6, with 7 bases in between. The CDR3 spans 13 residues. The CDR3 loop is CASSLELGNEQFF. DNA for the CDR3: TGTGCCAGCAGCTTAGAACTGGGCAATGAGCAGTTCTTC.

The CDR3 region is CASSLARTLGGELFF. In DNA form, the CDR3 reads TGCGCCAGCAGCTTGGCACGGACCCTCGGCGGGGAGCTGTTTTTT. The rearrangement links TRBV5-1 to TRBJ2-2; D ambiguous. V was trimmed by 0 bases and J by 7 bases, leaving 13 bases between them. This CDR3 spans 15 amino acids. CDR1 and CDR2 from the germline V gene are SGHRS and YFSETQ. The complete variable domain, with remaining parts taken from reference TRBV5-1 and TRBJ2-2, reads KAGVTQTPRYLIKTRGQQVTLSCSPISGHRSVSWYQQTPGQGLQFLFEYFSETQRNKGNFPGRFSGRQFSNSRSEMNVSTLELGDSALYLCASSLARTLGGELFFGEGSRLTVL.

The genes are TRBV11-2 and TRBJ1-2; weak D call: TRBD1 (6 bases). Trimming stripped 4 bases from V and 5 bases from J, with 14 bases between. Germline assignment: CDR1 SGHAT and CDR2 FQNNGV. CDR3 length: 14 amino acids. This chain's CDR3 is CASSSPRGSYGYTF. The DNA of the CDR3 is TGTGCCAGCAGCTCCCCCAGGGGTTCATATGGCTACACCTTC. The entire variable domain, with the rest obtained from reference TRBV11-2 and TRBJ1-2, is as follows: EAGVAQSPRYKIIEKRQSVAFWCNPISGHATLYWYQQILGQGPKLLIQFQNNGVVDDSQLPKDRFSAERLKGVDSTLKIQPAKLEDSAVYLCASSSPRGSYGYTFGSGTRLTVV.

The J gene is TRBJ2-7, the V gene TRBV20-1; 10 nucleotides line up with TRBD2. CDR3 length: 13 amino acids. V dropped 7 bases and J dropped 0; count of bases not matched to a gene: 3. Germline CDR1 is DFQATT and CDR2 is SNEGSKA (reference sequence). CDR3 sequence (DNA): TGCAGTGTCGGGACTAGCGTCTCCTACGAGCAGTACTTC. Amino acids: CSVGTSVSYEQYF.

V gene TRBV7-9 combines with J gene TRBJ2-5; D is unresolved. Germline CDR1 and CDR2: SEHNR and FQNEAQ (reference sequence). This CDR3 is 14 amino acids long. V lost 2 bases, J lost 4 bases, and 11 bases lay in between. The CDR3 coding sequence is TGTGCCAGCAGCTTACGGCAGGACGTAGAGACCCAGTACTTC. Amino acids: CASSLRQDVETQYF. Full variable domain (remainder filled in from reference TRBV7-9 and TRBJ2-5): DTGVSQNPRHKITKRGQNVTFRCDPISEHNRLYWYRQTLGQGPEFLTYFQNEAQLEKSRLLSDRFSAERPKGSFSTLEIQRTEQGDSAMYLCASSLRQDVETQYFGPGTRLLVL.

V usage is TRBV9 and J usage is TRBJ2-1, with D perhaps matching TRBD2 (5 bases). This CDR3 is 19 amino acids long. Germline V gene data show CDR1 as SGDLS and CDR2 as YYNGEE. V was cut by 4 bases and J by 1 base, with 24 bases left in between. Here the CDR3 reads CASSLRAQRTWESYNEQFF. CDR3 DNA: TGTGCCAGCAGCTTGAGGGCCCAGCGGACCTGGGAGTCCTACAATGAGCAGTTCTTC.

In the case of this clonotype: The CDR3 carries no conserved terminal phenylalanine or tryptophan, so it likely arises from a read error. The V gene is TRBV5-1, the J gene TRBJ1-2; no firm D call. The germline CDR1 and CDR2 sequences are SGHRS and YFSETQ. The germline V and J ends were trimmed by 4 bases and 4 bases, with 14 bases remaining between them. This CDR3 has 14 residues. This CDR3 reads CASSPSTNSYGYTL. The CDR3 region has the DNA TGCGCCAGCAGCCCGTCGACAAATAGCTATGGCTACACCTTA.

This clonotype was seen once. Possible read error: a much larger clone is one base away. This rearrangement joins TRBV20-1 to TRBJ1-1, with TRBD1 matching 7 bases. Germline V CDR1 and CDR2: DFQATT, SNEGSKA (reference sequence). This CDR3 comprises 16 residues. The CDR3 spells CSARGPGQGVNNEAFF. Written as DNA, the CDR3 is TGCAGTGCTAGAGGGCCGGGCCAGGGGGTGAACAATGAAGCTTTCTTT.

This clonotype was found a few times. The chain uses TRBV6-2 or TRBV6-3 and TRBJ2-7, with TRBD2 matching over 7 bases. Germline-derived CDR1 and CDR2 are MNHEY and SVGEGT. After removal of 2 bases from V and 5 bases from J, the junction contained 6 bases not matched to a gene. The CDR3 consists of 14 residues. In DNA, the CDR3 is TGTGCCAGCAGTTACCGGGGGGTCGGGAACGAGCAGTACTTC. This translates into CASSYRGVGNEQYF.